This TCR beta chain was identified during a study of cytomegalovirus exposure and HLA in healthy donors. Notes on the study in general: Upon later analysis, HLA-associated TCR beta chains proved more clonally expanded than other, equally common chains.

Points on this clone: Its target is not known.

The CDR3 sequence is 15 residues long. CDR1 SGHNT and CDR2 YYREEE come from the germline V gene (reference sequence). V lost 1 base to trimming and J lost 0 bases, with 8 bases between them. PCR involved 60 Vbeta and 13 Jbeta primers. Repertoires were generated with immunoSEQ multiplex PCR, while TCRdb's copy carries only in-frame clones and drops some. This table holds about 160,000 clones, 75% found once. Source material: PBMCs. This TCR came from a woman between 45 and 60 years old in good health and CMV-seropositive. The rearrangement links TRBV5-4 to TRBJ2-1, with a possible D match to TRBD2 (6 bases). The CDR3 spells CASSLTGDSYNEQFF. The CDR3, as DNA: TGTGCCAGCAGCTTGACGGGGGACTCCTACAATGAGCAGTTCTTC.